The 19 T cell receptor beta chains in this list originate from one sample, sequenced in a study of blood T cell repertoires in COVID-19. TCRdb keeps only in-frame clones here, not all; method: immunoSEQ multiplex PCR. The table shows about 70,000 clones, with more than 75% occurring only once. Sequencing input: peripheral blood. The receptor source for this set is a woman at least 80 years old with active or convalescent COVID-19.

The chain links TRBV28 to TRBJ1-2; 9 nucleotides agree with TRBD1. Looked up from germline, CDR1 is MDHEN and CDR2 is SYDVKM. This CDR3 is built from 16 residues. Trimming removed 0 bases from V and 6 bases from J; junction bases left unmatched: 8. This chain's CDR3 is CASSLWDRGRRDGYTF. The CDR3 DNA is TGTGCCAGCAGTTTATGGGACAGGGGCCGGAGGGATGGCTACACCTTC.

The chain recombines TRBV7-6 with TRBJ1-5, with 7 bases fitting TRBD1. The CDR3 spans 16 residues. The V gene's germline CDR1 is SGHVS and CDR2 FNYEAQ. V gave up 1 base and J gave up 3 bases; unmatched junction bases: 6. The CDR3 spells CASSLGPTGVNQPQHF. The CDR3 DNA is TGTGCCAGCAGCTTAGGGCCCACAGGGGTCAATCAGCCCCAGCATTTT.

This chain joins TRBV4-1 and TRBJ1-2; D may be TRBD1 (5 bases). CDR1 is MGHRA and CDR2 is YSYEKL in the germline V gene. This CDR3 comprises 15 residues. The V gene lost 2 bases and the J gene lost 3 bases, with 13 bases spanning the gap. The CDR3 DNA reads TGCGCCAGCAGCCAAAAAGGAGGGGATGACTATGGCTACACCTTC. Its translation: CASSQKGGDDYGYTF.

The CDR3 loop is CASSDGTRETQYF. CDR3 coding DNA: TGCGCCAGTAGTGACGGGACAAGGGAGACCCAGTACTTC. The V gene is TRBV5-1, the J gene TRBJ2-5; D perhaps matches TRBD1 (6 bases). The germline gives CDR1 SGHRS, CDR2 YFSETQ. Deletions cut 8 bases from V and 5 bases from J, with 16 bases between. This CDR3 contains 13 residues.

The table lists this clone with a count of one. The CDR3 DNA reads as TGTGCCAGCAGCTTAGATCTACGGTTCTATAATTCACCCCTCCACTTT. It is translated as CASSLDLRFYNSPLHF. The J gene is TRBJ1-6, the V gene TRBV7-2; D not certain. Germline values: CDR1 SGHTA, CDR2 FQGNSA. Trimming cost V 1 base and J 3 bases, with 10 bases left between them. CDR3 size: 16 residues.

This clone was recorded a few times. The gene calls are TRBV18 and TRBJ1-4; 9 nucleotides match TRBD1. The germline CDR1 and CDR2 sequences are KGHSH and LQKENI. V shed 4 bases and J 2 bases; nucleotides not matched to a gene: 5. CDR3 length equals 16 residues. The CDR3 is CASSQTGTGTNEKLFF. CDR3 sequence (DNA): TGTGCCAGCTCACAAACCGGGACAGGGACTAATGAAAAACTGTTTTTT.

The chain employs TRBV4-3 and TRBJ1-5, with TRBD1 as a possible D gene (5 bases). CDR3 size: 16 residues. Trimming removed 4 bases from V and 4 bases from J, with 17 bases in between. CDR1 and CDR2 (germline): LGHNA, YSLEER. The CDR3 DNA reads TGCGCCAGCAGCCGGGACGGGGGAGGCGTTAATCAGCCCCAGCATTTT. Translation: CASSRDGGGVNQPQHF.

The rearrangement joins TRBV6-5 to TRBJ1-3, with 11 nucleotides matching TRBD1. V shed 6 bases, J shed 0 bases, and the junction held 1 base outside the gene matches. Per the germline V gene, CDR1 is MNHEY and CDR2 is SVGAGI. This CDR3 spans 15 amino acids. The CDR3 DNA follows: TGTGCCAGCAGGGGACAGGGGGGCTCTGGAAACACCATATATTTT. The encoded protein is CASRGQGGSGNTIYF.

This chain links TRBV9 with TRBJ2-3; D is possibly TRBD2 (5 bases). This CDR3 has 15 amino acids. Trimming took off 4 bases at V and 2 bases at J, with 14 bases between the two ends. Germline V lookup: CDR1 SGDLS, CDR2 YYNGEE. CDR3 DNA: TGTGCCAGCAGCTCTAGCTTAGGCTCCACAGATACGCAGTATTTT. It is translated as CASSSSLGSTDTQYF. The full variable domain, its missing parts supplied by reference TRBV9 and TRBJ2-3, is DSGVTQTPKHLITATGQRVTLRCSPRSGDLSVYWYQQSLDQGLQFLIQYYNGEERAKGNILERFSAQQFPDLHSELNLSSLELGDSALYFCASSSSLGSTDTQYFGPGTRLTVL.

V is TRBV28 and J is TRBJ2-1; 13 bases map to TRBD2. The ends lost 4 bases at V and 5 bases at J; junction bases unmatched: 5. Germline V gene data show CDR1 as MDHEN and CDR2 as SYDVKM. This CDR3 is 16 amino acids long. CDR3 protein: CASSSLGTSGDNEQFF. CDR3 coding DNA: TGTGCCAGCAGTTCACTCGGGACTAGCGGGGACAATGAGCAGTTCTTC.

The CDR3 spells CASSLLPYSNTGELFF. The DNA of the CDR3 is TGCGCCAGCAGCTTACTTCCCTACTCGAACACCGGGGAGCTGTTTTTT. The chain links TRBV5-1 to TRBJ2-2; D not certain. The CDR3 is 16 amino acids. V was trimmed by 2 bases and J by 0 bases, leaving 11 bases between them. Germline lookup yields CDR1 SGHRS and CDR2 YFSETQ.

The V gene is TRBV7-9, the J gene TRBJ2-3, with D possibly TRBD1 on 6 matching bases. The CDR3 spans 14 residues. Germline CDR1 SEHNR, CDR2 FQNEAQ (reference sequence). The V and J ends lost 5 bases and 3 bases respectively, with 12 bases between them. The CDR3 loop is CASSPGQSTDTQYF. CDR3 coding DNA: TGTGCCAGCAGCCCTGGACAGTCGACAGATACGCAGTATTTT.

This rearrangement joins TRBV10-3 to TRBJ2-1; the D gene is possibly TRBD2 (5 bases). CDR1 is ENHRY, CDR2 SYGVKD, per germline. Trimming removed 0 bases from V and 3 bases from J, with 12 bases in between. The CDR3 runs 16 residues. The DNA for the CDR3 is TGTGCCATCAGTGAGTCGAAAGTGACTAACTACAATGAGCAGTTCTTC. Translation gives CAISESKVTNYNEQFF.

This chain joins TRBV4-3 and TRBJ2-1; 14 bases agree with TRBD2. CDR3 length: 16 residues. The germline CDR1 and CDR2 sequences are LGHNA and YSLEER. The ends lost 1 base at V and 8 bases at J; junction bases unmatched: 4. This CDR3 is CASSQGGLAGDHEQFF. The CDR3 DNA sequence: TGCGCCAGCAGCCAAGGGGGACTAGCGGGGGATCATGAGCAGTTCTTC.

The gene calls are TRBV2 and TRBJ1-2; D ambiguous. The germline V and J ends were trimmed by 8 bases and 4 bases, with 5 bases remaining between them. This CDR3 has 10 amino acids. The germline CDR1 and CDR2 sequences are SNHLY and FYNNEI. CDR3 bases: TGTGCCAGCGGCACCTATGGCTACACCTTC. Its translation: CASGTYGYTF.

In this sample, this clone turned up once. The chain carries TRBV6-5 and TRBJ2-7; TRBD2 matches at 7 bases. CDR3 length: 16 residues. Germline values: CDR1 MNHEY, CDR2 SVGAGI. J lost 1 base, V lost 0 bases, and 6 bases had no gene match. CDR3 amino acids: CASSYSRRGGSYEQYF. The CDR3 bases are TGTGCCAGCAGTTACTCCCGCCGCGGGGGTTCCTACGAGCAGTACTTC.

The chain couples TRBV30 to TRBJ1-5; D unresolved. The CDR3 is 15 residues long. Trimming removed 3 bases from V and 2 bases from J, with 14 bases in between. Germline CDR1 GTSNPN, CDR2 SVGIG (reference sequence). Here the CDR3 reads CAWSERDQGNQPQHF. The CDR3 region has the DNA TGTGCCTGGAGCGAACGAGACCAGGGCAATCAGCCCCAGCATTTT.

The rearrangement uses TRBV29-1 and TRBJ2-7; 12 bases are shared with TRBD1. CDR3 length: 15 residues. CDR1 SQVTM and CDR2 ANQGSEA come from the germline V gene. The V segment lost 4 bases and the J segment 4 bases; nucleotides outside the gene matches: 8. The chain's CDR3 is CSVGKPGQGAYEQYF. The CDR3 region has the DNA TGCAGCGTTGGAAAACCGGGACAGGGGGCGTACGAGCAGTACTTC.

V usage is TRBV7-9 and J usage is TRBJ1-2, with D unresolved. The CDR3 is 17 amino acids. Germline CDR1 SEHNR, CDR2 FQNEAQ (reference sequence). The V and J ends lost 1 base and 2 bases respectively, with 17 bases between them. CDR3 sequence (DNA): TGTGCCAGCAGCTTAGTCTGGGCAGAAACAATAAACTATGGCTACACCTTC. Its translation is CASSLVWAETINYGYTF.